Each of the 27 T cell receptor beta chains below was sequenced from the same sample in a study of OX40 agonist ivuxolimab in advanced cancers. Profiling relied on immunoSEQ multiplex PCR, and the TCRdb table lists in-frame clones only, not all of them. The sample carries approximately 69,000 clones, around 89% recorded once. The sequenced sample was CD4+ or CD8+ T cells sorted from blood, obtained in a trial of the OX40 agonist ivuxolimab. The receptors stem from an adult with an advanced solid tumor such as melanoma, head and neck, liver or kidney cancer.

For this clone: A read error may account for a junction end that differs from germline. This chain connects TRBV7-7 to TRBJ2-5; 8 bases line up with TRBD2. Germline V lookup: CDR1 SSHAT, CDR2 FNYEAQ (reference sequence). The length of the CDR3 is 17 residues. CDR3 nucleotides: TGTGCTAGCAGCTGGGGGAGGTCTAGCGGGCAACTAGAGACCCAGTACTTC. Encoded protein: CASSWGRSSGQLETQYF.

This clone came up once. V gene TRBV5-1 combines with J gene TRBJ1-5; D not resolved. V was cut by 4 bases and J by 0 bases, with 8 bases left in between. The CDR3 consists of 14 residues. In germline, CDR1 is SGHRS, CDR2 YFSETQ. For the CDR3, the DNA is TGCGCCAGCAGCCCCGGGGATAGCAATCAGCCCCAGCATTTT. It is translated as CASSPGDSNQPQHF.

V usage is TRBV28 and J usage is TRBJ2-5; TRBD2 aligns across 9 bases. The CDR3 covers 16 residues. In germline, CDR1 is MDHEN, CDR2 SYDVKM. V lost 7 bases to trimming and J lost 5 bases; unmatched junction nucleotides: 14. In DNA, the CDR3 is TGTGCCAGCACTCAAACCGGGGTAGCGGGAGAGGAGACCCAGTACTTC. Translated: CASTQTGVAGEETQYF.

V is TRBV15 and J is TRBJ1-1; no definite D call. V shed 1 base and J shed 1 base, with 7 bases lying between them. The CDR3 runs 14 residues. Germline V gives CDR1 LNHNV, CDR2 YYDKDF (reference sequence). The CDR3 region has the DNA TGTGCCACCAGCAGAGTGGCGGCGAACACTGAAGCTTTCTTT. Residues: CATSRVAANTEAFF.

The rearrangement joins TRBV11-2 to TRBJ2-7; D gene unclear. The CDR3 runs 12 residues. The V gene lost 5 bases and the J gene lost 6 bases, with 11 bases spanning the gap. The V gene's germline CDR1 is SGHAT and CDR2 FQNNGV. CDR3: CASSPSNLEQYF. The CDR3 coding sequence is TGTGCCAGCAGCCCCTCCAATCTCGAGCAGTACTTC.

The genes are TRBV6-5 and TRBJ2-7, with TRBD2 matching over 9 bases. V dropped 2 bases and J dropped 3; count of bases not matched to a gene: 5. The CDR3 covers 15 residues. CDR1 is MNHEY, CDR2 SVGAGI, per germline. This CDR3 is CASSYALAGLYEQYF. The CDR3 nucleotides are TGTGCCAGCAGTTACGCTCTAGCGGGACTCTACGAGCAGTACTTC.

The chain joins TRBV2 to TRBJ1-4; tentative D call: TRBD1 (5 bases). CDR3 length: 13 amino acids. Deletions cut 7 bases from V and 5 bases from J, with 11 bases between. In germline, CDR1 is SNHLY, CDR2 FYNNEI. CDR3 sequence: CASKGWGNEKLFF. Here the CDR3 DNA reads TGTGCCAGCAAGGGGTGGGGCAATGAAAAACTGTTTTTT.

The sample holds one count of this clone. The chain has TRBV2 and TRBJ1-4; 7 nucleotides line up with TRBD1. After removal of 8 bases from V and 7 bases from J, the junction contained 10 bases not matched to a gene. The CDR3 length is 14 residues. The germline V gene encodes CDR1 SNHLY and CDR2 FYNNEI. CDR3 residues: CASRTGPVGEKLFF. As DNA, the CDR3 is TGTGCCAGCCGGACAGGCCCCGTCGGTGAAAAACTGTTTTTT.

This clone was detected only once. The chain carries TRBV5-5 and TRBJ2-7; TRBD2 is a possible D gene (6 bases). Trimming cost V 4 bases and J 0 bases, with 17 bases left between them. The CDR3 sequence is 16 residues long. Germline loops: CDR1 SGHKS, CDR2 YYEKEE (reference sequence). The CDR3 DNA is TGTGCCAGCAGCCGGGGCGAGGGGCGGGGCTCCTACGAGCAGTACTTC. Translated: CASSRGEGRGSYEQYF.

This sequence joins TRBV5-1 and TRBJ2-1; 9 bases are shared with TRBD2. With 0 bases clipped from V and 2 bases from J, the junction kept 6 bases outside the gene matches. The germline V gene has CDR1 SGHRS and CDR2 YFSETQ. This CDR3 spans 17 amino acids. The chain's CDR3 is CASSLGALAGTYNEQFF. In nucleotides, the CDR3 is TGCGCCAGCAGCTTGGGCGCTCTAGCGGGAACCTACAATGAGCAGTTCTTC.

The V call is TRBV5-5, the J call TRBJ2-7, with a weak D call TRBD2 (5 bases). V lost 4 bases, J lost 3 bases, and 14 bases lay in between. The CDR3 runs 14 residues. Germline V gives CDR1 SGHKS, CDR2 YYEKEE (reference sequence). CDR3 residues: CASSPGVEYYEQYF. The CDR3 DNA reads as TGTGCCAGCAGCCCCGGGGTGGAGTACTACGAGCAGTACTTC. Filled out from reference TRBV5-5 and TRBJ2-7, the complete variable domain reads DAGVTQSPTHLIKTRGQQVTLRCSPISGHKSVSWYQQVLGQGPQFIFQYYEKEERGRGNFPDRFSARQFPNYSSELNVNALLLGDSALYLCASSPGVEYYEQYFGPGTRLTVT.

This chain uses TRBV5-1 with TRBJ2-1, with TRBD1 identical over 10 bases. The V and J ends lost 5 bases and 7 bases, in that order; junction bases with no gene match: 9. CDR3 length: 15 amino acids. CDR1 and CDR2 from the germline V gene are SGHRS and YFSETQ. The CDR3 reads CASSSGTGVGNEQFF. CDR3 sequence (DNA): TGCGCCAGCAGTTCCGGGACAGGGGTGGGGAATGAGCAGTTCTTC.

The chain employs TRBV7-9 and TRBJ2-2; 10 positions match TRBD1. Trimming removed 2 bases from V and 4 bases from J; junction bases left unmatched: 7. The CDR3 spans 17 residues. Germline V gene data show CDR1 as SEHNR and CDR2 as FQNEAQ (reference sequence). The chain's CDR3 is CASSLFWGQGITGELFF. CDR3 bases: TGTGCCAGCAGCTTATTTTGGGGACAGGGGATCACCGGGGAGCTGTTTTTT.

This chain connects TRBV7-3 to TRBJ2-5; D gene uncertain. The CDR3 sequence is 13 residues long. Germline CDR1 reads SGHTA; CDR2 reads FQGTGA. V was shortened by 0 bases and J by 10 bases, with 12 bases between the two germline ends. The CDR3 is CASSLTFPAVQYF. The CDR3 coding sequence is TGTGCCAGCAGCTTAACTTTTCCCGCCGTCCAGTACTTC.

This chain uses TRBV27 with TRBJ2-3, with 7 bases identical to TRBD2. Germline assignment: CDR1 MNHEY and CDR2 SMNVEV (reference sequence). V lost 5 bases, J lost 2 bases, and 10 bases stayed unmatched. CDR3 length equals 16 residues. CDR3 bases: TGTGCCAGCAGTCCCTGGGCGCGGGGGAACACAGATACGCAGTATTTT. Translating gives CASSPWARGNTDTQYF.

The DNA for the CDR3 is TGTGCCAGCGAGGGGGCTAGCGGGAGGGTCAATGAGCAGTTCTTC. Its protein product is CASEGASGRVNEQFF. J is TRBJ2-1 and V is TRBV2, with TRBD2 matching 12 bases. V lost 8 bases, J lost 6 bases, and 8 bases stayed unmatched. Germline V gene sequence: CDR1 SNHLY, CDR2 FYNNEI. The CDR3 has 15 amino acids. Full variable domain (remainder filled in from reference TRBV2 and TRBJ2-1): EPEVTQTPSHQVTQMGQEVILRCVPISNHLYFYWYRQILGQKVEFLVSFYNNEISEKSEIFDDQFSVERPDGSNFTLKIRSTKLEDSAMYFCASEGASGRVNEQFFGPGTRLTVL.

The CDR3 region has the DNA TGTGCCAGCAGCTTGGACACGGCCCAAATGAACACTGAAGCTTTCTTT. The encoded protein is CASSLDTAQMNTEAFF. V and J are TRBV7-8 and TRBJ1-1; possibly TRBD1 for D (5 bases). Germline V CDR1 and CDR2: SGHVS, FQNEAQ. This CDR3 is 16 amino acids long. The V end lost 3 bases, the J end lost 0 bases, and 14 bases lay between the germline ends.

This chain joins TRBV5-1 and TRBJ2-1; TRBD2 might be the D (5 bases). CDR1 is SGHRS and CDR2 is YFSETQ in the germline V gene. Trimming removed 4 bases from V and 4 bases from J, with 9 bases in between. The CDR3 is 13 amino acids. CDR3: CASSPGLYNEQFF. The DNA of the CDR3 is TGCGCCAGCAGCCCGGGATTGTACAATGAGCAGTTCTTC.

V is TRBV7-3 and J is TRBJ2-3; TRBD2 matches at 9 bases. CDR3 length equals 15 residues. V was clipped by 5 bases and J by 8 bases; unmatched bases: 11. The germline gives CDR1 SGHTA, CDR2 FQGTGA. CDR3 sequence reads: CASSQSAAREGTQYF. CDR3 coding DNA: TGTGCCAGCAGCCAATCCGCGGCGCGGGAGGGTACGCAGTATTTT. The variable domain in full, with the rest retrieved from reference TRBV7-3 and TRBJ2-3, is GAGVSQTPSNKVTEKGKYVELRCDPISGHTALYWYRQSLGQGPEFLIYFQGTGAADDSGLPNDRFFAVRPEGSVSTLKIQRTERGDSAVYLCASSQSAAREGTQYFGPGTRLTVL.

V usage is TRBV11-1 and J usage is TRBJ1-6; no firm D call. CDR3 size: 17 residues. Germline V CDR1 and CDR2: SGHAT, FQDESV (reference sequence). V was cut by 5 bases and J by 7 bases, with 21 bases left in between. As DNA, the CDR3 is TGTGCCAGCAGCCCTACTCGACTTACCTCCGACAATTCACCCCTCCACTTT. As protein: CASSPTRLTSDNSPLHF.

This clone was recorded a few times. The V call is TRBV28, the J call TRBJ1-1; D gene ambiguous. Looked up from germline, CDR1 is MDHEN and CDR2 is SYDVKM. The CDR3 runs to 15 residues. Between the trimmed V and J ends, which lost 5 bases and 6 bases, there was a span of 19 bases. This chain's CDR3 is CASSERIQVWAEAFF. The CDR3 DNA sequence: TGTGCCAGCAGTGAAAGAATTCAGGTGTGGGCTGAAGCTTTCTTT.

This chain connects TRBV28 to TRBJ1-5; D gene ambiguous. The CDR3 length is 16 residues. Germline V gene sequence: CDR1 MDHEN, CDR2 SYDVKM. Trimming removed 2 bases from V and 2 bases from J, with 13 bases in between. CDR3: CASSLIASAGNQPQHF. The CDR3 DNA is TGTGCCAGCAGTTTAATAGCGTCGGCGGGCAATCAGCCCCAGCATTTT.

This chain joins TRBV28 and TRBJ2-7; either TRBD1 or TRBD2 may fit D (7 bases each). CDR1 and CDR2 (germline): MDHEN, SYDVKM. The CDR3 is 14 residues long. Trimming stripped 7 bases from V and 2 bases from J, with 15 bases between. This chain's CDR3 is CASTPGGATYEQYF. CDR3 DNA: TGTGCCAGCACCCCAGGGGGGGCCACCTACGAGCAGTACTTC.

The rearrangement links TRBV5-1 to TRBJ1-4; TRBD1 matches at 7 bases. CDR1 is SGHRS, CDR2 YFSETQ, per germline. Losses at the gene ends were 0 bases for V and 11 bases for J; bases not matched to a gene: 4. CDR3 length equals 13 residues. For the CDR3, the DNA is TGCGCCAGCAGCTTGGACCAGGGACAGAAACTGTTTTTT. Translating gives CASSLDQGQKLFF. The complete variable domain, with remaining parts taken from reference TRBV5-1 and TRBJ1-4, reads KAGVTQTPRYLIKTRGQQVTLSCSPISGHRSVSWYQQTPGQGLQFLFEYFSETQRNKGNFPGRFSGRQFSNSRSEMNVSTLELGDSALYLCASSLDQGQKLFFGSGTQLSVL.

This sequence joins TRBV18 and TRBJ2-7; 7 nucleotides match TRBD1. The CDR3 totals 15 residues. The V gene end was trimmed by 2 bases and the J gene end by 1 base; junction bases not matched to a gene: 5. In germline, CDR1 is KGHSH, CDR2 LQKENI. In nucleotides, the CDR3 is TGTGCCAGCTCACCAGACAGGGTTAGGTCCTACGAGCAGTACTTC. This codes for CASSPDRVRSYEQYF.

The V gene is TRBV5-6, the J gene TRBJ1-5; D gene uncertain. The length of the CDR3 is 12 residues. Germline loops: CDR1 SGHDT, CDR2 YYEEEE. Trimming cost V 0 bases and J 7 bases, with 5 bases left between them. The CDR3 reads CASSLVGQPQHF. The CDR3 DNA is TGTGCCAGCAGCTTGGTCGGCCAGCCCCAGCATTTT. The full variable domain, its missing parts supplied by reference TRBV5-6 and TRBJ1-5, is DAGVTQSPTHLIKTRGQQVTLRCSPKSGHDTVSWYQQALGQGPQFIFQYYEEEERQRGNFPDRFSGHQFPNYSSELNVNALLLGDSALYLCASSLVGQPQHFGDGTRLSIL.

V is TRBV4-1 and J is TRBJ2-3, with D possibly being TRBD1 (5 bases). The CDR3 contains 13 residues. Germline CDR1 and CDR2: MGHRA and YSYEKL. V lost 1 base to trimming and J lost 7 bases, with 9 bases between them. CDR3 sequence reads: CASSQGPGNTQYF. CDR3 nucleotide sequence: TGCGCCAGCAGCCAAGGTCCAGGGAATACGCAGTATTTT.